This T cell receptor beta chain was recovered during a study of cytomegalovirus exposure and HLA in healthy donors. In its sample, this clone was seen a few times. Its antigen remains unknown. Notes on the study in general: Presence/absence analyses assumed roughly uniform sequencing depth across donors.

The V gene end was trimmed by 4 bases and the J gene end by 8 bases; junction bases not matched to a gene: 9. The CDR3 is made up of 16 amino acids. Germline V gene data show CDR1 as SGHTS and CDR2 as YDEGEE. A multiplex PCR was run with 60 Vbeta primers and 13 Jbeta primers. Libraries were prepared by immunoSEQ multiplex PCR; TCRdb keeps only in-frame clonotypes and omits some of them. The sample carries approximately 110,000 clones, about 73% recorded once. This chain connects TRBV5-8 to TRBJ2-4; TRBD2 matches at 13 bases. Sequencing was performed on PBMCs. This sequence originates from a woman in her thirties or forties in good health and CMV-seropositive. The CDR3 reads CASSPAGTSGEDIQYF. For the CDR3, the DNA is TGTGCCAGCAGCCCGGCCGGGACTAGCGGGGAGGACATTCAGTACTTC.